Below, 7 T cell receptor beta chains from the same sample are listed, as sequenced in a study of T-cell memory formation after mild COVID-19. One entry per CDR3 protein, called by TCRdb with MiXCR from the 5' RACE reads. Among more than 450,000 distinct CDR3 sequences, approximately 19% were seen once, and the ten largest hold approximately 12%. The sample was PBMCs or a T cell subset sorted from them (not recorded which). These receptors were obtained from an adult woman who had mild COVID-19 (a few samples of this study predate the infection). Cell type and time point are not known.

This chain's CDR3 is CASSPSVRETQYF. The CDR3 DNA follows: TGCGCCAGCAGCCCTAGCGTTCGAGAGACCCAGTACTTC. The chain recombines TRBV4-1 with TRBJ2-5; D perhaps matches TRBD2 (6 bases). The CDR3 is 13 amino acids. With 4 bases removed from V and 4 bases from J, the gap between germline ends came to 10 bases. Germline CDR1 is MGHRA and CDR2 is YSYEKL.

This chain links TRBV13 with TRBJ1-5; possible D gene TRBD1, 6 bases. The length of the CDR3 is 13 residues. The germline gives CDR1 PRHDT, CDR2 FYEKMQ (reference sequence). Trimming shortened V by 2 bases and J by 8 bases, and 10 bases separated the two germline ends. This chain's CDR3 is CASSLRGSEPQHF. In nucleotides, the CDR3 is TGTGCCAGCAGCTTAAGGGGGAGTGAGCCCCAGCATTTT.

The chain uses TRBV29-1 and TRBJ2-2, with D maybe TRBD1 (6 bases). The CDR3 has 15 amino acids. The germline CDR1 and CDR2 sequences are SQVTM and ANQGSEA. V was clipped by 6 bases and J by 0 bases, with 14 bases between them. CDR3 in amino acids: CSVMNRDPNTGELFF. The CDR3 coding sequence is TGCAGCGTAATGAACAGGGATCCGAACACCGGGGAGCTGTTTTTT.

This clonotype was counted a few times. The chain's CDR3 is CASSPPTGADEQYF. CDR3 sequence (DNA): TGTGCCAGCTCACCTCCGACAGGGGCAGACGAGCAGTACTTC. This chain joins TRBV18 and TRBJ2-7, with 8 bases matching TRBD1. The CDR3 is 14 residues long. Germline lookup yields CDR1 KGHSH and CDR2 LQKENI. With 3 bases clipped from V and 5 bases from J, the junction kept 6 bases outside the gene matches.

This clonotype was detected a few times. The chain combines TRBV7-3 with TRBJ2-6, with 8 bases that match TRBD1. There are 16 residues in the CDR3. Losses at the gene ends were 5 bases for V and 0 bases for J; bases not matched to a gene: 3. In germline, CDR1 is SGHTA, CDR2 FQGTGA. The CDR3, as DNA: TGTGCCAGCAGCGATACAGGGGGCTCTGGGGCCAACGTCCTGACTTTC. This sequence encodes CASSDTGGSGANVLTF.

In this sample, this clonotype turned up a few times. The chain links TRBV7-2 to TRBJ2-7; TRBD1 matches 7 bases. This CDR3 has 15 residues. The J segment lost 0 bases and the V segment lost 4 bases, leaving 6 bases of the junction unmatched. CDR1 and CDR2 (germline): SGHTA, FQGNSA. CDR3 sequence: CASSSGQFSSYEQYF. CDR3 coding DNA: TGTGCCAGCAGCTCGGGACAGTTCAGCTCCTACGAGCAGTACTTC. Using reference TRBV7-2 and TRBJ2-7 for the parts outside the CDR3, the full variable domain is GAGVSQSPSNKVTEKGKDVELRCDPISGHTALYWYRQSLGQGLEFLIYFQGNSAPDKSGLPSDRFSAERTGGSVSTLTIQRTQQEDSAVYLCASSSGQFSSYEQYFGPGTRLTVT.

The sample holds a few counts of this clonotype. The gene calls are TRBV25-1 and TRBJ2-3; 10 bases match TRBD2. Germline V gene lookup returns CDR1 MGHDK and CDR2 SYGVNS. Unmatched junction bases numbered 4, after V lost 5 bases and J lost 2 bases. The CDR3 extends over 15 amino acids. CDR3 coding DNA: TGTGCCAGCAGTTTTCTAGCGGGGGTCACAGATACGCAGTATTTT. It translates to CASSFLAGVTDTQYF.